One sample yielded the 24 T cell receptor beta chains listed below, sequenced in a study of T-cell memory formation after mild COVID-19. Each CDR3 protein gets one entry after TCRdb re-called the 5' RACE reads with MiXCR. Altogether 360,000 or so distinct CDR3 sequences are present, around 28% being singletons, with the ten largest covering approximately 13%. The sample was PBMCs or a T cell subset sorted from them (not recorded which). All receptors come from an adult woman who had mild COVID-19 (a few samples of this study predate the infection). Cell type and time point are not known.

This clonotype has more than one count but fewer than ten. The J gene is TRBJ2-3, the V gene TRBV5-5; D gene ambiguous. The CDR3 consists of 13 residues. The V end was cut by 0 bases, the J end by 5 bases, with 7 bases between. Germline V gene sequence: CDR1 SGHKS, CDR2 YYEKEE (reference sequence). The CDR3 reads CASSLVDRDTQYF. For the CDR3, the DNA is TGTGCCAGCAGCTTGGTCGATCGAGATACGCAGTATTTT.

The chain links TRBV12-3 or TRBV12-4 to TRBJ2-4, with 9 bases fitting TRBD1. Trimming at V came to 4 bases and at J to 6 bases, leaving 4 bases not matched to a gene. The CDR3 runs 14 residues. Here the CDR3 DNA reads TGTGCCAGCAGTTACAGGGGGCGAGGAAACATTCAGTACTTC. Amino acid sequence: CASSYRGRGNIQYF.

The gene calls are TRBV20-1 and TRBJ2-3; 9 nucleotides match TRBD2. Germline trimming cut 5 bases from V and 8 bases from J; bases unmatched to any gene: 11. The CDR3 spans 14 residues. From germline, CDR1 is DFQATT and CDR2 SNEGSKA (reference sequence). The CDR3 coding sequence is TGCAGTGCTCCTCCGCGGGGGGGAGGAGGTACGCAGTATTTT. Its protein is CSAPPRGGGGTQYF.

V usage is TRBV5-4 and J usage is TRBJ1-1; a possible D gene is TRBD1 (6 bases). The CDR3 covers 15 residues. CDR1 and CDR2 (germline): SGHNT, YYREEE (reference sequence). The V gene lost 2 bases and the J gene lost 3 bases, with 14 bases spanning the gap. The CDR3 sequence: CASSLQGGVYTEAFF. For the CDR3, the DNA is TGTGCCAGCAGCTTACAGGGAGGGGTCTACACTGAAGCTTTCTTT.

This clonotype has a handful of counts. This chain links TRBV7-3 with TRBJ2-5; D remains unclear. Germline CDR1 is SGHTA and CDR2 is FQGTGA. This CDR3 has 13 amino acids. Trimming took off 1 base at V and 4 bases at J, with 7 bases between the two ends. CDR3 sequence: CASSLRASETQYF. The CDR3, as DNA: TGTGCCAGCAGCTTAAGAGCCTCAGAGACCCAGTACTTC.

This CDR3 reads CSAGIYTYEQYF. CDR3 coding DNA: TGCAGTGCAGGAATATATACCTACGAGCAGTACTTC. The chain uses TRBV20-1 and TRBJ2-7; the D is unclear. From germline, CDR1 is DFQATT and CDR2 SNEGSKA (reference sequence). V was pared by 6 bases and J by 2 bases, with 11 bases between. The CDR3 contains 12 residues.

The CDR3 reads CASSPRGTGGPKDTQYF. The CDR3 DNA reads as TGTGCCAGCAGCCCCCGCGGGACGGGAGGGCCAAAAGATACGCAGTATTTT. The rearrangement joins TRBV7-8 to TRBJ2-3; 8 nucleotides line up with TRBD2. The CDR3 contains 17 residues. The trim removed 5 bases at V and 5 bases at J, leaving 15 bases unmatched. Germline V CDR1 and CDR2: SGHVS, FQNEAQ.

The V call is TRBV18, the J call TRBJ2-7; 8 bases map to TRBD1. V lost 3 bases, J lost 5 bases, and 3 bases stayed unmatched. Germline V gene sequence: CDR1 KGHSH, CDR2 LQKENI. There are 13 residues in the CDR3. CDR3 in DNA: TGTGCCAGCTCACCGGACAGGGTTAACGAGCAGTACTTC. Translation: CASSPDRVNEQYF. Full variable domain (outside the CDR3, taken from reference TRBV18 and TRBJ2-7): NAGVMQNPRHLVRRRGQEARLRCSPMKGHSHVYWYRQLPEEGLKFMVYLQKENIIDESGMPKERFSAEFPKEGPSILRIQQVVRGDSAAYFCASSPDRVNEQYFGPGTRLTVT.

The chain employs TRBV5-1 and TRBJ2-1; D may match TRBD1 or TRBD2 (6 bases each). Germline CDR1 reads SGHRS; CDR2 reads YFSETQ. Trimming removed 0 bases from V and 8 bases from J, with 12 bases in between. This CDR3 comprises 14 residues. The CDR3 region has the DNA TGCGCCAGCAGCTTGGTTGGGGGGCACGATGAGCAGTTCTTC. The encoded protein is CASSLVGGHDEQFF.

This chain connects TRBV6-4 to TRBJ2-3; no definite D call. This CDR3 contains 13 residues. Germline-derived CDR1 and CDR2 are MRHNA and SNTAGT. V was trimmed by 2 bases and J by 4 bases, leaving 7 bases between them. The CDR3 region is CASSDAMADTQYF. CDR3 coding DNA: TGTGCCAGCAGTGACGCCATGGCAGATACGCAGTATTTT.

This clonotype was counted between two and nine times. The V and J genes are TRBV12-3 or TRBV12-4 and TRBJ1-2; the match to TRBD1 covers 8 bases. The ends lost 6 bases at V and 4 bases at J; junction bases unmatched: 4. There are 13 residues in the CDR3. The CDR3 sequence is CASRLDRVYGYTF. The CDR3 coding sequence is TGTGCCAGCAGGTTGGACAGGGTCTATGGCTACACCTTC.

The rearrangement uses TRBV12-3 or TRBV12-4 and TRBJ2-1; D is undetermined. Trimming removed 1 base from V and 9 bases from J, with 10 bases in between. This CDR3 is 13 amino acids long. In DNA form, the CDR3 reads TGTGCCAGCAGTTTAGACCGGCAACGTGAGCAGTTCTTC. Protein sequence: CASSLDRQREQFF.

To note about this clonotype: One end of the junction is discordant with germline, which a read error may explain. The rearrangement uses TRBV2 and TRBJ1-2; 8 bases fit TRBD1. Germline V gives CDR1 SNHLY, CDR2 FYNNEI. The length of the CDR3 is 15 residues. CDR3 coding DNA: TGTGCCAGTAGTGCTCGGGACAGGACCCTTGTTGGCTACACCTTC. Residues: CASSARDRTLVGYTF.

The V and J genes are TRBV5-5 and TRBJ2-7; D unresolved. This CDR3 is built from 14 residues. The germline V gene has CDR1 SGHKS and CDR2 YYEKEE (reference sequence). The ends were cut back, 0 bases at V and 5 bases at J, with 12 bases in the middle. The CDR3, as DNA: TGTGCCAGCAGCTTGGGGTGGGGTTCCGACGAGCAGTACTTC. Translating it yields CASSLGWGSDEQYF.

The gene calls are TRBV6-2 or TRBV6-3 and TRBJ2-7; 7 bases agree with TRBD1. CDR3 length: 16 amino acids. In germline, CDR1 is MNHEY, CDR2 SVGEGT. With 3 bases clipped from V and 0 bases from J, the junction kept 8 bases outside the gene matches. This CDR3 reads CASSYPGTVTSYEQYF. CDR3 coding DNA: TGTGCCAGCAGTTATCCCGGGACAGTAACCTCCTACGAGCAGTACTTC.

This clonotype has a handful of counts. This chain connects TRBV4-3 to TRBJ2-1; 8 bases align to TRBD2. The junction had 3 bases not matched to a gene; V was cut back by 0 bases and J by 2 bases. The CDR3 has 16 residues. Per germline, CDR1 LGHNA and CDR2 YSLEER. This chain's CDR3 is CASSQDLLAAYNEQFF. In DNA form, the CDR3 reads TGCGCCAGCAGCCAAGACCTACTAGCGGCCTACAATGAGCAGTTCTTC.

This clonotype was detected only a few times. The rearrangement links TRBV29-1 to TRBJ2-1, with 9 nucleotides matching TRBD2. Per the germline V gene, CDR1 is SQVTM and CDR2 is ANQGSEA. V was clipped by 7 bases and J by 1 base; unmatched bases: 5. The CDR3 sequence is 14 residues long. CDR3 loop: CSGLSGRSYNEQFF. CDR3 in DNA: TGCAGCGGCCTTAGCGGGAGATCCTACAATGAGCAGTTCTTC.

There are a few counts of this clonotype. The chain combines TRBV12-3 or TRBV12-4 with TRBJ2-7; possibly TRBD1 or TRBD2 for D (5 bases each). The V end was cut by 4 bases, the J end by 4 bases, with 14 bases between. The CDR3 covers 14 residues. Here the CDR3 DNA reads TGTGCCAGCAGTTCCGCCGGGACGGAGTACGAGCAGTACTTC. Amino acids: CASSSAGTEYEQYF.

V gene TRBV6-1 combines with J gene TRBJ1-1; D may be TRBD1 (6 bases). The V end was cut by 8 bases, the J end by 4 bases, with 20 bases between. Germline V CDR1 and CDR2: MNHNS, SASEGT. The length of the CDR3 is 15 residues. CDR3 bases: TGTGCCAGCTCCGTAAGGGGGGCGCTTTTCACTGAAGCTTTCTTT. It is translated as CASSVRGALFTEAFF.

As to this clonotype: A read error may produce the germline difference seen at one junction end. Written as DNA, the CDR3 is TGCAGTGCAAGAGGGGAAACTGAAGCTTTCTTT. It is translated as CSARGETEAFF. The chain combines TRBV20-1 with TRBJ1-1; possible D gene TRBD1, 5 bases. The CDR3 runs to 11 residues. Germline lookup yields CDR1 DFQATT and CDR2 SNEGSKA (reference sequence).

A few counts support this clonotype. This sequence joins TRBV4-1 and TRBJ2-3; D might be TRBD1 or TRBD2, each matching 6 bases. CDR3 size: 16 residues. V shed 0 bases and J shed 6 bases, with 16 bases lying between them. Germline-derived CDR1 and CDR2 are MGHRA and YSYEKL. DNA of the CDR3: TGCGCCAGCAGCCAAGAAGGGGGGAGGACGGGGGATACGCAGTATTTT. Translation gives CASSQEGGRTGDTQYF.

The V and J genes are TRBV19 and TRBJ2-7, with a possible D match to TRBD1 (6 bases). Germline CDR1 is LNHDA and CDR2 is SQIVND (reference sequence). This CDR3 contains 13 residues. V was clipped by 10 bases and J by 5 bases, with 18 bases between them. The CDR3 loop reads CATSPLTGNEQYF. For the CDR3, the DNA is TGTGCCACCTCCCCGCTGACAGGCAACGAGCAGTACTTC.

J is TRBJ2-3 and V is TRBV12-3 or TRBV12-4, with 16 bases fitting TRBD2. Trimming removed 6 bases from V and 2 bases from J; junction bases left unmatched: 5. The CDR3 sequence is 17 residues long. DNA of the CDR3: TGTGCCAGCAGCATCGGGACTAGCGGGAGGGCCACAGATACGCAGTATTTT. Amino acid sequence: CASSIGTSGRATDTQYF.

This clonotype was counted a few times. This chain links TRBV29-1 with TRBJ2-5, with a tentative D call TRBD2 (6 bases). The CDR3 has 13 amino acids. Germline loops: CDR1 SQVTM, CDR2 ANQGSEA. Trimming removed 2 bases from V and 0 bases from J, with 7 bases in between. This CDR3 is CSVERRDQETQYF. The CDR3 DNA sequence: TGCAGCGTTGAAAGGAGGGACCAAGAGACCCAGTACTTC. The full variable domain, its missing parts supplied by reference TRBV29-1 and TRBJ2-5, is SAVISQKPSRDICQRGTSLTIQCQVDSQVTMMFWYRQQPGQSLTLIATANQGSEATYESGFVIDKFPISRPNLTFSTLTVSNMSPEDSSIYLCSVERRDQETQYFGPGTRLLVL.